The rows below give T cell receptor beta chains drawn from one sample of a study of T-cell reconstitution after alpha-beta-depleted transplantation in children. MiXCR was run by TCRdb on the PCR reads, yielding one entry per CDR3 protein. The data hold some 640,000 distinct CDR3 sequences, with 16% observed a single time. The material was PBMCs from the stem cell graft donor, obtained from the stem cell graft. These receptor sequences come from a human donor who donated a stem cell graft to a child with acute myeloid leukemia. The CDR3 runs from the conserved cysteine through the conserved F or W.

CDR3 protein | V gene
CASSEAQAGRRYTEAFF | TRBV2
CAYGGRDTGELFF | TRBV10-3
CASSPLDISNQPQHF | TRBV12-3/TRBV12-4
CASSLAMGDQPQHF | TRBV7-6
CSARAGTVPHGYTF | TRBV20-1
CASSLWAGADTEAFF | TRBV5-1
CASSGRDSYEQYF | TRBV7-2
CASSGLAGTHNEQFF | TRBV6-1
CASSSGGLVRPQHF | TRBV12-3/TRBV12-4
CSASDLVRSYGYTF | TRBV20-1
CASSLGSRVNTGELFF | TRBV7-2
CASSQPEGEQFF | TRBV4-1
CSATLAGRTGELFF | TRBV20-1
CSVARGGIQYF | TRBV29-1
CSASTGAGANVLTF | TRBV20-1